Below are 6 T cell receptor beta chains sequenced from a single sample in a study of shared clonotypes between healthy human individuals. Sequencing used immunoSEQ multiplex PCR; TCRdb keeps in-frame clones, though not all of them. The sample contains approximately 2.5 million clones, around nine tenths of which appear only once. Sequenced sample: naive CD4+ T cells sorted from blood. Subset reported: CD45RA+ positively selected. The receptors here all came from a man between 18 and 35 years old in good health.

The CDR3 reads CAWSIRRGNSGNTIYF. CDR3 nucleotide sequence: TGTGCCTGGAGTATACGACGGGGAAACTCTGGAAACACCATATATTTT. This chain links TRBV30 with TRBJ1-3; D gene uncertain. Germline V gene lookup returns CDR1 GTSNPN and CDR2 SVGIG (reference sequence). Trimming removed 2 bases at V and 0 bases at J, with 14 bases between. The CDR3 has 16 amino acids.

The chain joins TRBV5-8 to TRBJ2-7; possibly TRBD1 for D (5 bases). Germline CDR1 is SGHTS and CDR2 is YDEGEE. The CDR3 covers 13 residues. Trimming removed 3 bases at V and 4 bases at J, with 11 bases between. DNA for the CDR3: TGTGCCAGCAGCTCTGGGGCCCGGTACGAGCAGTACTTC. Translation gives CASSSGARYEQYF.

As regards this clone: The same CDR3 is also encoded by other DNA sequences in this sample. The chain carries TRBV6-6 and TRBJ2-5; D not certain. Trimming pared 0 bases from V and 2 bases from J, leaving 7 bases between. CDR1 and CDR2 (germline): MNHNY, SVGAGI (reference sequence). This CDR3 spans 14 amino acids. The CDR3 sequence: CASSYSRQQETQYF. The CDR3 bases are TGTGCCAGCAGTTACTCGAGGCAGCAAGAGACCCAGTACTTC.

The chain employs TRBV4-1 and TRBJ1-2; 7 nucleotides line up with TRBD1. The J segment lost 4 bases and the V segment lost 4 bases, leaving 6 bases of the junction unmatched. The length of the CDR3 is 14 residues. Germline V gene data show CDR1 as MGHRA and CDR2 as YSYEKL. The CDR3 reads CASSPSDRAYGYTF. The CDR3 coding sequence is TGCGCCAGCAGCCCTTCCGACAGGGCCTATGGCTACACCTTC.

The chain combines TRBV19 with TRBJ1-5; D unclear. Trimming removed 2 bases at V and 1 base at J, with 12 bases between. The CDR3 is made up of 16 amino acids. The germline V gene encodes CDR1 LNHDA and CDR2 SQIVND (reference sequence). CDR3 DNA: TGTGCCAGTAGTATATTATCTGGTGACAGCAATCAGCCCCAGCATTTT. It specifies CASSILSGDSNQPQHF.

This CDR3 is CATSRDSPGSMGEQFF. The DNA of the CDR3 is TGTGCCACCAGCAGAGATTCTCCGGGGAGTATGGGTGAGCAGTTCTTC. The V call is TRBV15, the J call TRBJ2-1; perhaps TRBD2 as D (5 bases). Per germline, CDR1 LNHNV and CDR2 YYDKDF (reference sequence). The CDR3 extends over 16 amino acids. V lost 0 bases, J lost 9 bases, and 18 bases lay in between.